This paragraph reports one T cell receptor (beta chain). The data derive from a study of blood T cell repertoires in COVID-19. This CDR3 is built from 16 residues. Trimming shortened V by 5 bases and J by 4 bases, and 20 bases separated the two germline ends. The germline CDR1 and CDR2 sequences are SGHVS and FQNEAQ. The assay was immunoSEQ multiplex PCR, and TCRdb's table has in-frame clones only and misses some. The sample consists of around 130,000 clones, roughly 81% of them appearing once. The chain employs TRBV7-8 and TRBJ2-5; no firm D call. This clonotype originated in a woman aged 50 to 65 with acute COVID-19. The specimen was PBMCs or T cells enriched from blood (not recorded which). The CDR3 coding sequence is TGTGCCAGCAGCCCTACCCTGGTGCCCTCGGGAGAGACCCAGTACTTC. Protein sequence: CASSPTLVPSGETQYF.